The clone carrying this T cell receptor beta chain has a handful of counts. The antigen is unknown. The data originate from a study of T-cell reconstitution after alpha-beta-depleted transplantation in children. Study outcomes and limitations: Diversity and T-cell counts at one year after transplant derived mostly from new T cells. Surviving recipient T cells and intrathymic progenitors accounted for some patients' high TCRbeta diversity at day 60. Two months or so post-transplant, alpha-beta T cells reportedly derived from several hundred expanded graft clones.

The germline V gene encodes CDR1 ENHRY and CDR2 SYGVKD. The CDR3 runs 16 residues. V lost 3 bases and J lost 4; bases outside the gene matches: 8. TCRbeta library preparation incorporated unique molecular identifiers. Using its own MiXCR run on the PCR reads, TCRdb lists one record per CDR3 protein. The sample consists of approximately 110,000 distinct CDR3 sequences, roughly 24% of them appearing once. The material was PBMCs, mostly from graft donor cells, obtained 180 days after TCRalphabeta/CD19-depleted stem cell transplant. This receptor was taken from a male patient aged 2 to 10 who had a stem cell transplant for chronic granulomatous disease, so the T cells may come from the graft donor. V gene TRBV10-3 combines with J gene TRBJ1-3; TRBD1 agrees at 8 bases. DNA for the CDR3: TGTGCCATCAGTGAAATGAGGACAGGGACGGGAAACACCATATATTTT. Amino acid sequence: CAISEMRTGTGNTIYF.